These T cell receptor beta chains were read from a single sample in a study of post-analysis software for immune sequencing data. In TCRdb, the PCR reads were re-called with MiXCR into one record per CDR3 protein. The table lists hundreds of thousands of distinct CDR3 sequences, approximately 60% of them singletons. Sample: blood. These receptors were obtained from a girl aged 2-10 years with multiple sclerosis. Both conserved end residues are part of each CDR3. D genes are given only for firm matches. Clone size is not always given. Where it is, it says once, few, many or a class for expanded clones.

V: TRBV6-5
D: NA
size: few
J: TRBJ1-2
CDR3: CASTKRGTVYGYTF
DNA: TGTGCCAGCACTAAAAGGGGGACCGTCTATGGCTACACCTTC

V: TRBV5-1
D: NA
size: NA
J: TRBJ1-1
CDR3: CASSLVSGAGTEAFF
DNA: TGCGCCAGCAGCTTGGTTTCGGGGGCAGGCACTGAAGCTTTCTTT

V: TRBV5-1
D: TRBD2
size: few
J: TRBJ2-1
CDR3: CASSVMVTSGRLNEQFF
DNA: TGCGCCAGCAGTGTGATGGTGACTAGCGGCCGTTTGAATGAGCAGTTCTTC

V: TRBV5-1
D: TRBD1
size: many
J: TRBJ2-4
CDR3: CASSFRDRGDIQYF
DNA: TGCGCCAGCAGCTTTAGGGACAGGGGAGACATTCAGTACTTC

V: TRBV29-1
D: NA
size: few
J: TRBJ2-5
CDR3: CSVERQPQETQYF
DNA: TGCAGCGTTGAAAGACAGCCTCAAGAGACCCAGTACTTC

V: TRBV7-9
D: TRBD2
size: once
J: TRBJ2-3
CDR3: CASSLVTSGYTDTQYF
DNA: TGTGCCAGCAGCTTAGTGACTAGCGGTTACACAGATACGCAGTATTTT

V: TRBV5-1
D: NA
size: NA
J: TRBJ1-4
CDR3: CASSRDHSGEKLFF
DNA: TGCGCCAGCAGCCGAGATCACAGCGGGGAAAAACTGTTTTTT

V: TRBV11-2
D: TRBD1
size: NA
J: TRBJ2-3
CDR3: CASSLDRGGGSTDTQYF
DNA: TGTGCCAGCAGCTTAGATAGAGGGGGCGGAAGCACAGATACGCAGTATTTT

V: TRBV14
D: TRBD1
size: few
J: TRBJ2-7
CDR3: CASSLRDRGSKQYF
DNA: TGTGCCAGCAGCCTCCGGGACAGGGGTTCTAAGCAGTACTTC

V: TRBV25-1
D: NA
size: NA
J: TRBJ2-2
CDR3: CASSEWDKNTGELFF
DNA: TGTGCCAGCAGTGAATGGGACAAAAACACCGGGGAGCTGTTTTTT

V: TRBV3-1
D: NA
size: NA
J: TRBJ2-7
CDR3: CASSPIADPYEQYF
DNA: TGTGCCAGCAGCCCCATAGCGGATCCCTACGAGCAGTACTTC

V: TRBV7-9
D: NA
size: NA
J: TRBJ2-1
CDR3: CASRPQGTPSYNEQFF
DNA: TGTGCCAGCAGACCTCAGGGAACCCCCTCCTACAATGAGCAGTTCTTC

V: TRBV27
D: NA
size: few
J: TRBJ2-6
CDR3: CASSFSSFSGANVLTF
DNA: TGTGCCAGCAGTTTTTCTTCTTTTTCTGGGGCCAACGTCCTGACTTTC

V: TRBV6-5
D: TRBD1
size: NA
J: TRBJ1-1
CDR3: CASSHPGQDDEAFF
DNA: TGTGCCAGCAGTCACCCGGGACAGGACGATGAAGCTTTCTTT

V: TRBV11-2
D: TRBD2
size: NA
J: TRBJ2-1
CDR3: CASSLVVSGAYNEQFF
DNA: TGTGCCAGCAGCTTAGTTGTTAGCGGGGCCTACAATGAGCAGTTCTTC

V: TRBV5-1
D: NA
size: few
J: TRBJ2-5
CDR3: CASKEGEETQYF
DNA: TGCGCCAGCAAGGAGGGGGAAGAGACCCAGTACTTC

V: TRBV20-1
D: NA
size: NA
J: TRBJ1-2
CDR3: CSALSGGNPYGYTF
DNA: TGCAGTGCTCTCAGTGGCGGGAACCCTTATGGCTACACCTTC

V: TRBV12-3/TRBV12-4
D: TRBD2
size: few
J: TRBJ2-5
CDR3: CASTTAGRQETQYF
DNA: TGTGCCAGCACCACGGCCGGGAGGCAAGAGACCCAGTACTTC

V: TRBV7-7
D: NA
size: NA
J: TRBJ2-5
CDR3: CASSFGQGGGETQYF
DNA: TGTGCTAGCAGCTTCGGGCAGGGTGGAGGAGAGACCCAGTACTTC

V: TRBV20-1
D: NA
size: few
J: TRBJ1-2
CDR3: CSARRSQGGAGYTF
DNA: TGCAGTGCTAGGAGGTCGCAGGGTGGTGCTGGCTACACCTTC

V: TRBV7-2
D: NA
size: few
J: TRBJ2-5
CDR3: CASRRGGGEETQYF
DNA: TGTGCCAGCAGGAGAGGTGGGGGCGAAGAGACCCAGTACTTC

V: TRBV12-3/TRBV12-4
D: NA
size: NA
J: TRBJ1-2
CDR3: CASSPAPRDYGYTF
DNA: TGTGCCAGCAGCCCTGCACCCCGGGACTATGGCTACACCTTC